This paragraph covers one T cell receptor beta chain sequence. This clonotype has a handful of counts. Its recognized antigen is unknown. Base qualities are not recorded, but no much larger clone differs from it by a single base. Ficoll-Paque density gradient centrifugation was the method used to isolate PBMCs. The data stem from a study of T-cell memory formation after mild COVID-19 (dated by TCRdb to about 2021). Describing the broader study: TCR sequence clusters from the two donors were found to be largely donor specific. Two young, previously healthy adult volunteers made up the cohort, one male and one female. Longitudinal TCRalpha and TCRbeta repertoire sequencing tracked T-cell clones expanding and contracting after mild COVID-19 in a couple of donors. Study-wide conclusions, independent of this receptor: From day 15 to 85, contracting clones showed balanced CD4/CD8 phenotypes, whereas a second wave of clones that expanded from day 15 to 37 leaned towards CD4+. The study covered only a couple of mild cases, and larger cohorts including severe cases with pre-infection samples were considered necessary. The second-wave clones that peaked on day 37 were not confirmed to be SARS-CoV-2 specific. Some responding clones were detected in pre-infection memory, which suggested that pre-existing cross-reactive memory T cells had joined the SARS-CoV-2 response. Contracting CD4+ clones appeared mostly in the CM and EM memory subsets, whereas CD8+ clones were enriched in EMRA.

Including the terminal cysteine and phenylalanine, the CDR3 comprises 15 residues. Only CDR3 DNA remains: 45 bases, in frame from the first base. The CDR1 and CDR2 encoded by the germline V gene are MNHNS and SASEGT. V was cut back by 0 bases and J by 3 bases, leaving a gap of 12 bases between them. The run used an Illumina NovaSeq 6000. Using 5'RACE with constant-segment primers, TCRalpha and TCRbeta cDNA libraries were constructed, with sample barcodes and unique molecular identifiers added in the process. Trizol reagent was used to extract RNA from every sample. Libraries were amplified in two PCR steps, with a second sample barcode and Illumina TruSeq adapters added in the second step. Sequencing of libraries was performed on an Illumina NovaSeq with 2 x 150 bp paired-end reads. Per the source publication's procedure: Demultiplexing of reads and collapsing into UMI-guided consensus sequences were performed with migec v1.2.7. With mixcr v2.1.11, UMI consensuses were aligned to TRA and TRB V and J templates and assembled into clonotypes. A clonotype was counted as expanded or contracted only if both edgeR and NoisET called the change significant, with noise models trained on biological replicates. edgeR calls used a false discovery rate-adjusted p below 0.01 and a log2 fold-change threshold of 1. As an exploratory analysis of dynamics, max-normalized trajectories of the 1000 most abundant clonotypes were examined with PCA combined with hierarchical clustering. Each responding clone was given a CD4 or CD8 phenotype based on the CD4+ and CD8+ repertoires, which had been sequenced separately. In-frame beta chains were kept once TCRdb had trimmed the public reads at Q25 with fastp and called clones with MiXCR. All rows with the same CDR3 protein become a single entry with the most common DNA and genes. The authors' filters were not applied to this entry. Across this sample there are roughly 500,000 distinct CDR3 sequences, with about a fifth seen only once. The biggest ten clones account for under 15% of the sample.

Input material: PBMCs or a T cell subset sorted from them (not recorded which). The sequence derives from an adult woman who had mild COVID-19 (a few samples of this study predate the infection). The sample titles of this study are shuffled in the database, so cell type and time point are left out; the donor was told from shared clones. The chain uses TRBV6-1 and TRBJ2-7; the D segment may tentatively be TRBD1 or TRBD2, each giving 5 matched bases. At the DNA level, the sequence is TGTGCCAGCAGTGAAGCCCCGGGACGCTTCTACGAGCAGTACTTC. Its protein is CASSEAPGRFYEQYF.